This T cell receptor (beta chain) was found in a study of blood T cell repertoires in COVID-19. At the level of the study: Acute and convalescent COVID-19 samples came from the United States, Italy and Spain. Nucleic acid was either cDNA or gDNA, and it came from T cells, B-cell-depleted T cells, or PBMCs.

The V gene lost 5 bases and the J gene lost 5 bases, with 10 bases spanning the gap. This CDR3 region has 13 residues. Germline CDR1 is SEHNR and CDR2 is FQNEAQ (reference sequence). In the source study's methods: Estimated nucleated cell counts came from reference gene primer amplification. Clones were sequenced by immunoSEQ multiplex PCR, and TCRdb holds only the in-frame ones, with some missing. The D gene and trimming were derived from the DNA, and the V and J assignments and clone size from that table. The table shows tens of thousands of clones, with around 74% occurring only once. V gene TRBV7-9 combines with J gene TRBJ1-5, with a tentative D call TRBD1 (5 bases). Sequencing used peripheral blood. This receptor was identified in a human donor in a cohort sampled during active COVID-19. CDR3 protein: CASSADRYQPQHF. The CDR3 bases are TGTGCCAGCAGCGCAGACAGATATCAGCCCCAGCATTTT.